A single T cell receptor beta chain is shown here with its context. This sample stems from a study of CD8 T cells in Susac syndrome. Between the trimmed V and J ends, which lost 8 bases and 7 bases, there was a span of 15 bases. This CDR3 region has 13 residues. Germline loops: CDR1 MDHEN, CDR2 SYDVKM. When the RNA was reverse transcribed, random hexamers were used with an input of roughly 0.45 to 1 ug. TCRdb fed the immunoSEQ multiplex PCR reads into MiXCR, producing one record per CDR3 protein. The data hold 250,000 or so distinct CDR3 sequences, with just under 95% observed a single time. The rearrangement links TRBV28 to TRBJ2-4, with D tentatively TRBD2 (6 bases). The clonotype comes from a human donor with multiple sclerosis. The sequencing sample was made of CD4+ T cells from PBMCs. Here the CDR3 DNA reads TGTGCCAGCGGAGGGGCAGGTTGGAACATTCAGTACTTC. This encodes CASGGAGWNIQYF. Combining the CDR3 with reference TRBV28 and TRBJ2-4 gives the whole variable domain DVKVTQSSRYLVKRTGEKVFLECVQDMDHENMFWYRQDPGLGLRLIYFSYDVKMKEKGDIPEGYSVSREKKERFSLILESASTNQTSMYLCASGGAGWNIQYFGAGTRLSVL.